The clone carrying this T cell receptor beta chain occurred once. Its antigen is still unknown. This sample was taken from a study of cytomegalovirus exposure and HLA in healthy donors. In the study overall: Per a later analysis, the roughly 690 first-cohort and some 130 validation repertoires shared one platform. Study results and limitations: In vitro work confirmed that three CMV-associated chains recognize CMV antigens.

The germline V gene encodes CDR1 WNHNN and CDR2 SYGVQD (reference sequence). J lost 3 bases, V lost 3 bases, and 8 bases had no gene match. The CDR3 totals 16 residues. Profiling relied on immunoSEQ multiplex PCR, and the TCRdb table lists in-frame clones only, not all of them. The sample shows fewer than 70,000 clones, 95% of them seen only once. The gene calls are TRBV10-1 and TRBJ2-1; 7 bases are shared with TRBD2. The sample taken for sequencing was PBMCs. This TCR was recovered from a woman aged 18-30 years in good health and CMV-seropositive. The CDR3 here is CASSDRGLEGYNEQFF. The CDR3 DNA sequence: TGCGCCAGCAGTGACCGCGGACTAGAGGGCTACAATGAGCAGTTCTTC.